These T cell receptor beta chains were read from a single sample in a study of cytomegalovirus exposure and HLA in healthy donors. Repertoires were generated with immunoSEQ multiplex PCR, while TCRdb's copy carries only in-frame clones and drops some. The data show about 64,000 clones, approximately 83% seen once. Sequences were obtained from PBMCs. These receptors were taken from a female donor in good health and CMV-seronegative. Each CDR3 is given with its conserved first and last residue. The order of the fields is D gene, J gene, V gene, clone size, CDR3 DNA, CDR3 protein. D genes are given only for firm matches. Rows may omit the clone size; those that give it use once, few, many or a size class.

>.|TRBJ1-1|TRBV19|.
TGTGCCAGTAGGGAGACAGAATTGAACACTGAAGCTTTCTTT
CASRETELNTEAFF
>TRBD1|TRBJ1-5|TRBV5-1|.
TGCGCCAGCAGCCCCGGCGGGACAGGGGGCAATCAGCCCCAGCATTTT
CASSPGGTGGNQPQHF
>TRBD1|TRBJ1-2|TRBV2|.
TGTGCCAGCAGCTCGACAGGGGAAGGCTACACCTTC
CASSSTGEGYTF
>.|TRBJ2-7|TRBV6-1|.
TGTGCCAGCAGGCCCAGCTCCTACGAGCAGTACTTC
CASRPSSYEQYF
>TRBD2|TRBJ2-1|TRBV14|.
TGTGCCAGCAGCCAAGGACTAGCGGGGCGGGGTGAGCAGTTCTTC
CASSQGLAGRGEQFF
>.|TRBJ2-5|TRBV11-2|.
TGTGCCAGCAGCTTAACTAGTAAAGAGACCCAGTACTTC
CASSLTSKETQYF
>TRBD1|TRBJ2-7|TRBV6-1|.
TGTGCCAGCAGTATCCACAGGGGAGACTACGAGCAGTACTTC
CASSIHRGDYEQYF
>TRBD2|TRBJ2-1|TRBV20-1|.
TGCAGTGCTAGTCACGGGGGAGGGTGGTTCTTC
CSASHGGGWFF
>.|TRBJ2-1|TRBV27|.
TGTGCCAGCACCAATTACAATGAGCAGTTCTTC
CASTNYNEQFF
>.|TRBJ2-3|TRBV5-5|.
TGTGCCAGCAGCTTGGCATTAGCGGATTACACAGATACGCAGTATTTT
CASSLALADYTDTQYF
>TRBD1|TRBJ2-1|TRBV13|.
TGTGCCAGCAGCTTAAGGACCACAGGGGGCGCTGGGCAGTTCTTC
CASSLRTTGGAGQFF
>TRBD1|TRBJ1-5|TRBV2|.
TGTGCCAGCCGCCCGGACAGGGGAGGGAATCAGCCCCAGCATTTT
CASRPDRGGNQPQHF
>.|TRBJ1-3|TRBV6-1|.
TGTGCCAGCAGTGAACCAGGGGACTCTGGAAACACCATATATTTT
CASSEPGDSGNTIYF
>TRBD1|TRBJ1-2|TRBV18|.
TGTGCCAGCTCACCGGACAGGGATTATGGCTACACCTTC
CASSPDRDYGYTF
>TRBD1|TRBJ1-5|TRBV5-5|few
TGTGCCAGCAGCTCTGACAGGGGAGGGATCAATCAGCCCCAGCATTTT
CASSSDRGGINQPQHF
>.|TRBJ1-1|TRBV7-3|.
TGTGCCAGCAGCTTAGAGGGTTTTATGGACACTGAAGCTTTCTTT
CASSLEGFMDTEAFF
>.|TRBJ2-1|TRBV5-6|.
TGTGCCAGCAGCTTGAGTACGGACACCTCCTACAATGAGCAGTTCTTC
CASSLSTDTSYNEQFF
>.|TRBJ2-7|TRBV9|once
TGTGCCAGCAGCGTAGGTGGAGGCGGTTCCTACGAGCAGTACTTC
CASSVGGGGSYEQYF
>TRBD2|TRBJ2-3|TRBV7-2|.
TGTGCCAGCAGCTTAGGCACAGCGGGAGACCCCCCAGATACGCAGTATTTT
CASSLGTAGDPPDTQYF
>TRBD1|TRBJ1-2|TRBV5-1|few
TGTGCCAGCAGTTTGACACAGGGGGCAGAGGGCTACACCTTC
CASSLTQGAEGYTF
>.|TRBJ1-2|TRBV6-5|.
TGTGCCAGCCAGGACACGATGGACTATGGCTACACCTTC
CASQDTMDYGYTF
>.|TRBJ1-2|TRBV19|.
TGTGCCAGTAGTATAGATCTTCCAGCTAGCTATGGCTACACCTTC
CASSIDLPASYGYTF
>.|TRBJ1-2|TRBV28|.
TGTGCCAGCAGTTCCTCACAGATGAACTATGGCTACACCTTC
CASSSSQMNYGYTF
>.|TRBJ2-2|TRBV5-4|once
TGTGCCGGGGGGGGGCAGGGACGGTCCGGGGAGCTGTTTTTT
CAGGGQGRSGELFF
>TRBD1|TRBJ2-5|TRBV7-2|.
TGTGCCAGCAGCTTAATAGGGGACAGGGCAGAGACCCAGTACTTC
CASSLIGDRAETQYF
>TRBD2|TRBJ2-5|TRBV6-8|.
TGTGCCAGCAGGAACCCTATTCTAGCGGGGGGGTTCCAAGAGACCCAGTACTTC
CASRNPILAGGFQETQYF
>.|TRBJ1-1|TRBV19|.
TGTGCCAGTAGTGGAAACAGGGTGAACACTGAAGCTTTCTTT
CASSGNRVNTEAFF
>.|TRBJ2-7|TRBV5-1|.
TGCGCCAGCAGCTTTAAGGGACTCTCCTACGAGCAGTACTTC
CASSFKGLSYEQYF
>.|TRBJ1-2|TRBV28|.
TGTGCCAGCAGTTTATCAGGGGATGGCTACACCTTC
CASSLSGDGYTF
>TRBD1|TRBJ1-3|TRBV27|once
TGTGCCAGCAGTTTAAGAGGACAGGATATATCTGGAAACACCATATATTTT
CASSLRGQDISGNTIYF
>TRBD2|TRBJ2-2|TRBV7-9|.
TGTTCCAGCAGCGCCCAACTGACTAGCGGGAACACCGGGGAGCTGTTTTTT
CSSSAQLTSGNTGELFF
>.|TRBJ2-3|TRBV6-6|.
TGTGCCAGCGCTTTCCTAACGGACAACCGGCTGTATTTT
CASAFLTDNRLYF
>.|TRBJ2-5|TRBV6-5|.
TGTGCCAGCAGTTACTTGGGTAGGGGTTCCGGGACCCAGTACTTC
CASSYLGRGSGTQYF
>.|TRBJ1-1|TRBV9|.
TGTGCCAGCAGCGTAGATGGTCGACAGCCCTCTGAAGCTTTCTTT
CASSVDGRQPSEAFF
>TRBD2|TRBJ2-1|TRBV13|.
TGTGCCAGCAGGTATCTAGCGGGCGGGCCCTACAATGAGCAGTTCTTC
CASRYLAGGPYNEQFF
>.|TRBJ2-1|TRBV7-8|.
TGTGCCAGCAGCTTAGGAACAGCGGGCGGCTACAATGAGCAGTTCTTC
CASSLGTAGGYNEQFF
>TRBD2|TRBJ2-3|TRBV2|.
TGTGCCAGCGGTGGGACTAGCGGCACAGATACGCAGTATTTT
CASGGTSGTDTQYF
>.|TRBJ1-4|TRBV13|.
TGTGCCAGCAGCGTGAGATTTTATGAAAAACTGTTTTTT
CASSVRFYEKLFF
>.|TRBJ2-3|TRBV5-4|.
TGTGCCAGCAGCTTGCCGGGCACAGATACGCAGTATTTT
CASSLPGTDTQYF
>TRBD2|TRBJ2-1|TRBV28|.
TGTGCCAGCCGCGCGGGGGGAAATGAGCAGTTCTTC
CASRAGGNEQFF
>.|TRBJ2-7|TRBV6-1|once
TGTGCCAGCAGTGAGGAGCCAGGGGCCCCTTGGGAGCAGTACTTC
CASSEEPGAPWEQYF
>TRBD1|TRBJ2-6|TRBV6-1|.
TGTGCTGGGACAGGCGGCTCTGGGGCCAACGTCCTGACTTTC
CAGTGGSGANVLTF
>.|TRBJ1-5|TRBV7-2|.
TGTGCCAGCAGCTATAACAATCAGCCCCAGCATTTT
CASSYNNQPQHF
>TRBD2|TRBJ2-1|TRBV11-2|once
TGTGCCAGCAGCTTAGGCGGGACTAGCGGGATAAATGAGCAGTTCTTC
CASSLGGTSGINEQFF
>TRBD1|TRBJ2-4|TRBV5-6|.
TGTGCCAGTAGGGACAGAAAAAATGGAAACATTCAGTACTTC
CASRDRKNGNIQYF
>TRBD1|TRBJ2-3|TRBV4-3|.
TGCGCCAGCAGCGCCCTCCCGGGACAGGGTTTGGGATACACAGATACGCAGTATTTT
CASSALPGQGLGYTDTQYF
>TRBD1|TRBJ2-7|TRBV11-3|.
TGTGCCAGCAGCTCAACAAGACAGGGATACGTCTACGAGCAGTACTTC
CASSSTRQGYVYEQYF
>.|TRBJ1-4|TRBV27|.
TGTGCCAGCAGTCCCTCCAGGGGTCGCAATGAAAAACTGTTTTTT
CASSPSRGRNEKLFF
>TRBD2|TRBJ2-1|TRBV4-1|.
TGCGCCAGCAGCACCCCGGGACTAGTGATCTACAATGAGCAGTTCTTC
CASSTPGLVIYNEQFF
>.|TRBJ1-2|TRBV2|.
TGTGCCAGCAGTGGACAGGCAGTCTATGGCTACACCTTC
CASSGQAVYGYTF
>.|TRBJ2-3|TRBV5-5|.
TGTGCCAGCGGTACACTAACATCCACAGATACGCAGTATTTT
CASGTLTSTDTQYF
>.|TRBJ2-2|TRBV6-5|.
TGTGCCAGCAGTGCAGCCCGGGACACCGGGGAGCTGTTTTTT
CASSAARDTGELFF
>.|TRBJ1-1|TRBV19|once
TGTGCCAGTAGTTCCACGGGATCCGTGAACACTGAAGCTTTCTTT
CASSSTGSVNTEAFF
>.|TRBJ2-7|TRBV18|.
TGTGCCAGCTCACCAATCGGGCAGGGTCATGGCGAGCAGTACTTC
CASSPIGQGHGEQYF
>.|TRBJ2-7|TRBV6-1|few
TGTGCCAGCAGTACCGCAGCAGACAGTCTCTACGAGCAGTACTTC
CASSTAADSLYEQYF
>.|TRBJ1-5|TRBV27|once
TGTGCCAGCAGTTCAGCCAGCGGTGTGGGCAATCAGCCCCAGCATTTT
CASSSASGVGNQPQHF
>TRBD2|TRBJ2-1|TRBV11-2|.
TGTGCCAGCAGCTCTGGACTAGCGGGGGATGAGCAGTTCTTC
CASSSGLAGDEQFF
>.|TRBJ1-1|TRBV6-1|.
TGTGCCAGTCCCCCTGCGGCCTACAACACTGAAGCTTTCTTT
CASPPAAYNTEAFF
>TRBD2|TRBJ2-4|TRBV30|.
TGTGCTTGGTCCGAGAGCGGGAGAGGCATTCAGTACTTC
CAWSESGRGIQYF
>TRBD1|TRBJ2-6|TRBV4-2|.
TGTGCCAGCAGCGAACCTTCCGGGACAGTCTCTGGGGCCAACGTCCTGACTTTC
CASSEPSGTVSGANVLTF